A selection of T cell receptor beta chains follows, all from one sample in a study of blood T cell repertoires in COVID-19. Assay used: immunoSEQ multiplex PCR; TCRdb lists only in-frame clones, some missing. The table includes about 99,000 clones, 84% detected once. Specimen: peripheral blood. The receptors come from a man in his sixties or seventies with active or convalescent COVID-19. The CDR3 runs from the conserved cysteine through the conserved F or W. Fields, in order: D gene, V gene, clone size, J gene, CDR3 DNA, CDR3 protein. D genes are given only for firm matches. Size is stated for part of the rows, as once, few or many counts, or as a class when the clone is expanded.

D gene: NA
V gene: TRBV28
clone size: NA
J gene: TRBJ1-2
CDR3 DNA: TGTGCCAGCAGGCTGGGCGGACAGCACTTTAACTATGGCTACACCTTC
CDR3 protein: CASRLGGQHFNYGYTF

D gene: NA
V gene: TRBV14
clone size: NA
J gene: TRBJ1-2
CDR3 DNA: TGTGCCAGCAGCCAATTTCCTGGAGCTAACTATGTCTACACCTTC
CDR3 protein: CASSQFPGANYVYTF

D gene: NA
V gene: TRBV19
clone size: NA
J gene: TRBJ2-1
CDR3 DNA: TGTGCCAGTTGTGACAGGAACAATGAGCAGTTCTTC
CDR3 protein: CASCDRNNEQFF

D gene: TRBD2
V gene: TRBV30
clone size: NA
J gene: TRBJ2-2
CDR3 DNA: TGTGCCTGGGGTTCCGGGACTAGCGGGGGCTGGAACACCGGGGAGCTGTTTTTT
CDR3 protein: CAWGSGTSGGWNTGELFF

D gene: NA
V gene: TRBV3-1/TRBV3-2
clone size: NA
J gene: TRBJ1-2
CDR3 DNA: TGTGCCAGCAGCTTGACAGGCAACTATGGCTACACCTTC
CDR3 protein: CASSLTGNYGYTF

D gene: NA
V gene: TRBV23-1
clone size: NA
J gene: TRBJ2-7
CDR3 DNA: TGCGCCAGCAGTCAATCCCCCGGGTACGAGCAGTACTTC
CDR3 protein: CASSQSPGYEQYF

D gene: NA
V gene: TRBV5-1
clone size: NA
J gene: TRBJ1-5
CDR3 DNA: TGCGCCAGCAGTGGAGAGGGTGGGAATCAGCCCCAGCATTTT
CDR3 protein: CASSGEGGNQPQHF

D gene: NA
V gene: TRBV7-2
clone size: NA
J gene: TRBJ2-7
CDR3 DNA: TGTGCCAGCAGCCCCCCCAACAGGGCGGGTGCAGACTTC
CDR3 protein: CASSPPNRAGADF

D gene: NA
V gene: TRBV3-1/TRBV3-2
clone size: NA
J gene: TRBJ1-6
CDR3 DNA: TGTGCCAGCAGCCAAGATCGAGGGGGATCACCCCTCCACTTT
CDR3 protein: CASSQDRGGSPLHF

D gene: NA
V gene: TRBV6-6
clone size: NA
J gene: TRBJ1-1
CDR3 DNA: TGTGCCAGCAGTTACCGGTCCGAGAACACTGAAGCTTTCTTT
CDR3 protein: CASSYRSENTEAFF

D gene: NA
V gene: TRBV4-2
clone size: few
J gene: TRBJ1-3
CDR3 DNA: TGTGCCAGCAGCCAACAACAGGGAAGGGCTGGAAACACCATATATTTT
CDR3 protein: CASSQQQGRAGNTIYF

D gene: NA
V gene: TRBV21-1
clone size: once
J gene: TRBJ2-7
CDR3 DNA: TGTGCCAGCAGGCCGACGGGGGGGACTTCCTACGAGCAGTACTTC
CDR3 protein: CASRPTGGTSYEQYF

D gene: TRBD1
V gene: TRBV10-3
clone size: many
J gene: TRBJ2-2
CDR3 DNA: TGTGCCATCAGTGGGGGACAGGGAATTGAAGGCGGGGAGCTGTTTTTT
CDR3 protein: CAISGGQGIEGGELFF

D gene: TRBD1
V gene: TRBV6-6
clone size: NA
J gene: TRBJ2-7
CDR3 DNA: TGTGCCAGCAGTCGACAGGGTTACGAGCAGTACTTC
CDR3 protein: CASSRQGYEQYF

D gene: NA
V gene: TRBV5-4
clone size: NA
J gene: TRBJ1-1
CDR3 DNA: TGTGCCAGCAGCTGGGGGCGAGAGAACACTGAAGCTTTCTTT
CDR3 protein: CASSWGRENTEAFF

D gene: NA
V gene: TRBV28
clone size: once
J gene: TRBJ1-1
CDR3 DNA: TGTGCCACGAGGGGGGGCAACTTGAACACTGAAGCTTTCTTT
CDR3 protein: CATRGGNLNTEAFF

D gene: NA
V gene: TRBV12-3/TRBV12-4
clone size: NA
J gene: TRBJ2-7
CDR3 DNA: TGTGCCAGCAGTCCTGGCACCTACGAGCAGTACTTC
CDR3 protein: CASSPGTYEQYF

D gene: TRBD1
V gene: TRBV30
clone size: NA
J gene: TRBJ1-3
CDR3 DNA: TGTGCCTGGGGGACAGGGAGCTCTGGAAACACCATATATTTT
CDR3 protein: CAWGTGSSGNTIYF

D gene: TRBD1
V gene: TRBV18
clone size: NA
J gene: TRBJ1-2
CDR3 DNA: TGTGCCAGCTCACGGGGGACAGGGGACGACTATGGCTACACCTTC
CDR3 protein: CASSRGTGDDYGYTF

D gene: TRBD2
V gene: TRBV6-2/TRBV6-3
clone size: NA
J gene: TRBJ2-2
CDR3 DNA: TGTGCCAGCAGTGGACCTAGCGGGGTCGTCACCGGGGAGCTGTTTTTT
CDR3 protein: CASSGPSGVVTGELFF

D gene: NA
V gene: TRBV10-3
clone size: NA
J gene: TRBJ1-2
CDR3 DNA: TGTGCCATCAGTGAGTCGGCAGCGGATCCTGGCAAAGGCTACACCTTC
CDR3 protein: CAISESAADPGKGYTF

D gene: TRBD2
V gene: TRBV4-1
clone size: NA
J gene: TRBJ2-1
CDR3 DNA: TGCGCCAGCAGCCATACCGGGGGGGCTTTTGAGCAGTTCTTC
CDR3 protein: CASSHTGGAFEQFF

D gene: NA
V gene: TRBV6-5
clone size: NA
J gene: TRBJ2-7
CDR3 DNA: TGTGCCAGCAGTTATTTGACGGGGTTTACCTACGAGCAGTACTTC
CDR3 protein: CASSYLTGFTYEQYF

D gene: NA
V gene: TRBV6-1
clone size: NA
J gene: TRBJ2-4
CDR3 DNA: TGTGCCAGCAGTGAACCAAACGTACAGGGTGTCCAGTACTTC
CDR3 protein: CASSEPNVQGVQYF

D gene: TRBD1
V gene: TRBV7-2
clone size: NA
J gene: TRBJ2-2
CDR3 DNA: TGTGCCAGCAGCGAACAGGGACAGCGTATCGGGGAGCTGTTTTTT
CDR3 protein: CASSEQGQRIGELFF

D gene: NA
V gene: TRBV30
clone size: NA
J gene: TRBJ1-3
CDR3 DNA: TGTGCCTGGAGCAGCGAGTCTGGAAACACCATATATTTT
CDR3 protein: CAWSSESGNTIYF

D gene: NA
V gene: TRBV6-6
clone size: NA
J gene: TRBJ1-1
CDR3 DNA: TGTGCCAGCAGTCACTTGGGGCCGACGAACACTGAAGCTTTCTTT
CDR3 protein: CASSHLGPTNTEAFF

D gene: NA
V gene: TRBV19
clone size: NA
J gene: TRBJ2-5
CDR3 DNA: TGTGCCAGTAGCAAACAGGGTTCTGAGACCCAGTACTTC
CDR3 protein: CASSKQGSETQYF

D gene: NA
V gene: TRBV20-1
clone size: NA
J gene: TRBJ1-2
CDR3 DNA: TGCAGTGCTAGTTTCGAGTATGGCTACACCTTC
CDR3 protein: CSASFEYGYTF

D gene: NA
V gene: TRBV5-5
clone size: NA
J gene: TRBJ2-5
CDR3 DNA: TGTGCCAGCAGCCTACAGGGAGAGGAGACCCAGTACTTC
CDR3 protein: CASSLQGEETQYF

D gene: NA
V gene: TRBV5-1
clone size: NA
J gene: TRBJ2-2
CDR3 DNA: TGCGCCAGCAGCCCCGTGGGCAGTTTCACCGGGGAGCTGTTTTTT
CDR3 protein: CASSPVGSFTGELFF

D gene: NA
V gene: TRBV7-6
clone size: NA
J gene: TRBJ1-1
CDR3 DNA: TGTGCCAGCAGCTTACAGATGGGGGGGGCAAACACTGAAGCTTTCTTT
CDR3 protein: CASSLQMGGANTEAFF

D gene: TRBD2
V gene: TRBV7-2
clone size: NA
J gene: TRBJ2-2
CDR3 DNA: TGTGCCAGCAGCTTATGGGCTAGCGGGGGGGGTTACACCGGGGAGCTGTTTTTT
CDR3 protein: CASSLWASGGGYTGELFF

D gene: NA
V gene: TRBV7-6
clone size: NA
J gene: TRBJ1-4
CDR3 DNA: TGTGCCAGCAGCTTAGCTCCGGCAACTAATGAAAAACTGTTTTTT
CDR3 protein: CASSLAPATNEKLFF

D gene: TRBD1
V gene: TRBV5-6
clone size: NA
J gene: TRBJ1-3
CDR3 DNA: TGTGCCAGCAGCCCCCGGACAGGGACGGGAAACACCATATATTTT
CDR3 protein: CASSPRTGTGNTIYF

D gene: TRBD1
V gene: TRBV5-1
clone size: NA
J gene: TRBJ1-5
CDR3 DNA: TGCGCCAGCAGCTTGGGTCCCAGGGGACAGGATCAGCCCCAGCATTTT
CDR3 protein: CASSLGPRGQDQPQHF

D gene: NA
V gene: TRBV28
clone size: NA
J gene: TRBJ1-4
CDR3 DNA: TGTGCCAGCAGTCCCGATAGCCCCAGGGTGCTATCTAATGAAAAACTGTTTTTT
CDR3 protein: CASSPDSPRVLSNEKLFF

D gene: TRBD1
V gene: TRBV28
clone size: NA
J gene: TRBJ1-1
CDR3 DNA: TGTGCCAGCAGCCGTACCCTCCGGGACAGGGGGATGAACACTGAAGCTTTCTTT
CDR3 protein: CASSRTLRDRGMNTEAFF

D gene: TRBD1
V gene: TRBV6-2/TRBV6-3
clone size: NA
J gene: TRBJ1-5
CDR3 DNA: TGTGCCAGCAGCCCTTTAGGACAGGGGGGATGGAGCAATCAGCCCCAGCATTTT
CDR3 protein: CASSPLGQGGWSNQPQHF

D gene: TRBD1
V gene: TRBV5-8
clone size: once
J gene: TRBJ2-3
CDR3 DNA: TGTGCCAGCAGCCTCAGGGGGCCTTCAGATACGCAGTATTTT
CDR3 protein: CASSLRGPSDTQYF

D gene: TRBD2
V gene: TRBV6-2/TRBV6-3
clone size: NA
J gene: TRBJ2-1
CDR3 DNA: TGTGCCAGCAGTTACTCTGGACTAGCGGGGGATCAGTTCTTC
CDR3 protein: CASSYSGLAGDQFF

D gene: NA
V gene: TRBV7-3
clone size: NA
J gene: TRBJ2-2
CDR3 DNA: TGTGCCAGCAGCCCGAATAGCCGGGCGAACACCGGGGAGCTGTTTTTT
CDR3 protein: CASSPNSRANTGELFF

D gene: NA
V gene: TRBV14
clone size: NA
J gene: TRBJ1-6
CDR3 DNA: TGTGCCAGCAGCCAAGATCTAGGCGGGATACATTCACCCCTCCACTTT
CDR3 protein: CASSQDLGGIHSPLHF

D gene: TRBD1
V gene: TRBV5-1
clone size: NA
J gene: TRBJ2-7
CDR3 DNA: TGCGCCAGCAGCCTATCGGACAGGGGGGACTACGAGCAGTACTTC
CDR3 protein: CASSLSDRGDYEQYF

D gene: NA
V gene: TRBV7-9
clone size: NA
J gene: TRBJ1-1
CDR3 DNA: TGTGCCAGCAGCTTAAGCCAGAACACTGAAGCTTTCTTT
CDR3 protein: CASSLSQNTEAFF

D gene: TRBD1
V gene: TRBV7-2
clone size: NA
J gene: TRBJ1-1
CDR3 DNA: TGTGCCAGCAGCTTAGCAGGGGGCGTGAGGACTGAAGCTTTCTTT
CDR3 protein: CASSLAGGVRTEAFF

D gene: NA
V gene: TRBV5-1
clone size: NA
J gene: TRBJ2-6
CDR3 DNA: TGCGCCAGCAGCTTGGTTGCGGCGGCTGGGGCCAACGTCCTGACTTTC
CDR3 protein: CASSLVAAAGANVLTF

D gene: NA
V gene: TRBV2
clone size: NA
J gene: TRBJ1-5
CDR3 DNA: TGTGCCAGTCTCGGTGCCTCTAGCAATCAGCCCCAGCATTTT
CDR3 protein: CASLGASSNQPQHF

D gene: NA
V gene: TRBV5-4
clone size: NA
J gene: TRBJ1-2
CDR3 DNA: TGTGCCAGCAGCTTGGGACAGTCTAACTATGGCTACACCTTC
CDR3 protein: CASSLGQSNYGYTF

D gene: NA
V gene: TRBV30
clone size: NA
J gene: TRBJ1-3
CDR3 DNA: TGTGCCTGGAGTGCCAGGGGCCAAACCATATATTTT
CDR3 protein: CAWSARGQTIYF

D gene: TRBD1
V gene: TRBV14
clone size: NA
J gene: TRBJ1-1
CDR3 DNA: TGTGCCAGCAGCCGACAGGGGAACACTGAAGCTTTCTTT
CDR3 protein: CASSRQGNTEAFF

D gene: NA
V gene: TRBV2
clone size: NA
J gene: TRBJ2-2
CDR3 DNA: TGTGCCAGCAGGGGGGACACGAAGGCCGGGGAGCTGTTTTTT
CDR3 protein: CASRGDTKAGELFF

D gene: NA
V gene: TRBV5-6
clone size: NA
J gene: TRBJ1-1
CDR3 DNA: TGTGCCAGCATTTCTAGGAACACTGAAGCTTTCTTT
CDR3 protein: CASISRNTEAFF

D gene: NA
V gene: TRBV18
clone size: NA
J gene: TRBJ1-1
CDR3 DNA: TGTGCCAGCTCAGCCGACAGTGGCACTGAAGCTTTCTTT
CDR3 protein: CASSADSGTEAFF

D gene: TRBD1
V gene: TRBV5-1
clone size: NA
J gene: TRBJ2-7
CDR3 DNA: TGCGCCAGCAGCCAGACAGGGGGAACTGACGAGCAGTACTTC
CDR3 protein: CASSQTGGTDEQYF

D gene: NA
V gene: TRBV11-2
clone size: few
J gene: TRBJ1-4
CDR3 DNA: TGTGCCAGCAGCTCCCGGGGTTTAGATGAAAAACTGTTTTTT
CDR3 protein: CASSSRGLDEKLFF

D gene: TRBD1
V gene: TRBV7-8
clone size: NA
J gene: TRBJ2-1
CDR3 DNA: TGTGCCAGCAGCTTACCGGGACAGGGCTACAATGAGCAGTTCTTC
CDR3 protein: CASSLPGQGYNEQFF

D gene: NA
V gene: TRBV10-3
clone size: NA
J gene: TRBJ1-1
CDR3 DNA: TGTGCCATCTCACAGCCGAACACTGAAGCTTTCTTT
CDR3 protein: CAISQPNTEAFF